The source of this T cell receptor beta chain is a study of blood T cell repertoires in COVID-19. For the study at large: Specimens from acute and convalescent COVID-19 originated in the United States, Italy and Spain. T cells, B-cell-depleted T cells, or PBMCs provided the cDNA or gDNA that served as material.

Enrolment of Seattle patients took place during active infection, and they were followed longitudinally. As handled by the study authors: Reference gene primer amplification gave estimated nucleated cell counts. The repertoire was sequenced with immunoSEQ multiplex PCR; TCRdb's copy has only in-frame clones and lacks some. Clone size and V and J calls were adopted from that table, with D and trimming inferred from the DNA. The data contain about 230,000 clones, around 86% of them seen just once; the ten biggest clones take up 9.5% to 13%. Sequenced input: peripheral blood. The receptor was derived from a man in his fifties or sixties with COVID-19, enrolled during active disease.

CDR3 sequence reads: CASSPPGQGLRAFF. The CDR3 DNA is TGTGCCAGCTCACCACCGGGACAAGGTCTGAGGGCTTTCTTT. The rearrangement links TRBV18 to TRBJ1-1; a possible D gene is TRBD1 (6 bases). Between the trimmed V and J ends, which lost 0 bases and 11 bases, there was a span of 16 bases. The CDR3 runs 14 residues. CDR1 is KGHSH and CDR2 is LQKENI in the germline V gene.